A selection of T cell receptor beta chains follows, all from one sample in a study of CD8 T cells in Susac syndrome. TCRdb reanalysed the immunoSEQ multiplex PCR reads using MiXCR and keeps one entry per CDR3 protein. The sample carries some 100,000 distinct CDR3 sequences, 85% to 95% recorded once. Sequencing was carried out using CD8+ T cells from PBMCs. The receptors were gathered from a human donor in good health. The CDR3 runs from the conserved cysteine through the conserved F or W. D genes are given only for firm matches. Some rows have no size entry. The others give once, few or many, or a class for an expanded clone.

J: TRBJ1-1
V: TRBV7-2
D: .
size: .
CDR3: CASRRTGTQAFF
DNA: TGTGCCAGCAGACGCACAGGAACCCAAGCTTTCTTT

J: TRBJ2-1
V: TRBV6-2/TRBV6-3
D: .
size: .
CDR3: CASSSPGRSDEQFF
DNA: TGTGCCAGCAGTTCCCCGGGACGTTCCGATGAGCAGTTCTTC

J: TRBJ2-2
V: TRBV5-1
D: TRBD1
size: .
CDR3: CASKVGTGNTGELFF
DNA: TGCGCCAGCAAAGTCGGGACAGGGAACACCGGGGAGCTGTTTTTT

J: TRBJ1-1
V: TRBV10-1
D: .
size: once
CDR3: CASSGLTVENWDTEAFF
DNA: TGCGCCAGCAGTGGGTTGACAGTGGAGAACTGGGACACTGAAGCTTTCTTT

J: TRBJ1-5
V: TRBV7-8
D: .
size: .
CDR3: CASSLDTDTYPQHF
DNA: TGTGCCAGCAGCTTAGACACCGACACCTACCCCCAGCATTTT

J: TRBJ2-7
V: TRBV6-1
D: .
size: .
CDR3: CASSVFPIKESYEQYF
DNA: TGTGCCAGCAGTGTTTTTCCCATCAAGGAGTCCTACGAGCAGTACTTC

J: TRBJ2-5
V: TRBV15
D: .
size: .
CDR3: CATSRDRGGSRGTQYF
DNA: TGTGCCACCAGCAGAGATAGGGGGGGGTCCCGGGGGACCCAGTACTTC

J: TRBJ2-7
V: TRBV27
D: TRBD1
size: .
CDR3: CASSLQTGTYEQYF
DNA: TGTGCCAGCAGTCTCCAGACAGGGACCTACGAGCAGTACTTC

J: TRBJ2-7
V: TRBV7-9
D: TRBD2
size: .
CDR3: CASTVTSGRVYGQYF
DNA: TGTGCCAGCACGGTAACTAGCGGGAGGGTCTACGGGCAGTACTTC

J: TRBJ2-3
V: TRBV6-4
D: .
size: .
CDR3: CASSDSGGTDTQYF
DNA: TGTGCCAGCAGTGACTCGGGGGGCACAGATACGCAGTATTTT

J: TRBJ1-5
V: TRBV7-9
D: TRBD1
size: .
CDR3: CASSLDRVNSNQPQHF
DNA: TGTGCCAGCAGCCTGGACAGGGTGAATAGCAATCAGCCCCAGCATTTT

J: TRBJ1-1
V: TRBV12-5
D: .
size: .
CDR3: CASGSRGGGTEAFF
DNA: TGTGCTAGTGGTTCACGCGGCGGGGGCACTGAAGCTTTCTTT

J: TRBJ2-1
V: TRBV3-1
D: TRBD2
size: .
CDR3: CASSQVWREGLNEQFF
DNA: TGTGCCAGCAGCCAAGTCTGGAGGGAGGGTCTCAATGAGCAGTTCTTC

J: TRBJ1-3
V: TRBV7-2
D: .
size: .
CDR3: CASSLDSGEKSGNTIYF
DNA: TGTGCCAGCAGCTTAGATTCCGGCGAAAAGTCTGGAAACACCATATATTTT

J: TRBJ2-1
V: TRBV5-1
D: TRBD1
size: .
CDR3: CASSAGETGGFLYSYNEQFF
DNA: TGCGCCAGCAGCGCCGGGGAGACAGGGGGCTTTCTTTACTCCTACAATGAGCAGTTCTTC

J: TRBJ2-5
V: TRBV20-1
D: TRBD1
size: .
CDR3: CSARAGQGKETQYF
DNA: TGCAGTGCTAGAGCTGGACAGGGGAAGGAGACCCAGTACTTC

J: TRBJ2-5
V: TRBV5-5
D: .
size: .
CDR3: CASSLDLRGSVTQYF
DNA: TGTGCCAGCAGCTTGGATCTGCGGGGTAGCGTGACCCAGTACTTC

J: TRBJ1-5
V: TRBV27
D: .
size: once
CDR3: CASSITVSNQPQHF
DNA: TGTGCCAGCAGTATCACAGTTAGCAATCAGCCCCAGCATTTT

J: TRBJ1-4
V: TRBV28
D: .
size: .
CDR3: CASSPPTGVKYEKLFF
DNA: TGTGCCAGCAGTCCCCCGACAGGCGTCAAGTATGAAAAACTGTTTTTT

J: TRBJ2-7
V: TRBV7-9
D: .
size: .
CDR3: CASSAENEQYF
DNA: TGTGCCAGCAGCGCCGAGAACGAGCAGTACTTC

J: TRBJ2-3
V: TRBV2
D: .
size: .
CDR3: CASMRQGTSTDTQYF
DNA: TGTGCCAGCATGCGGCAAGGGACGAGCACAGATACGCAGTATTTT

J: TRBJ2-3
V: TRBV20-1
D: TRBD1
size: .
CDR3: CSADRQGRTDTQYF
DNA: TGCAGTGCTGATAGACAGGGCCGCACAGATACGCAGTATTTT

J: TRBJ2-1
V: TRBV14
D: .
size: .
CDR3: CASSPRLNNEQFF
DNA: TGTGCCAGCAGCCCTCGTTTAAATAATGAGCAGTTCTTC

J: TRBJ2-7
V: TRBV6-2/TRBV6-3
D: .
size: .
CDR3: CAVGLGQTYEQYF
DNA: TGTGCCGTCGGCCTCGGACAGACGTACGAGCAGTACTTC

J: TRBJ1-4
V: TRBV10-3
D: .
size: .
CDR3: CAISETEPENEKLFF
DNA: TGTGCCATCAGCGAGACAGAGCCCGAGAATGAAAAACTGTTTTTT

J: TRBJ1-5
V: TRBV12-3/TRBV12-4
D: .
size: once
CDR3: CASTSGGGLGNQPQHF
DNA: TGTGCCAGCACCTCGGGGGGGGGACTGGGCAATCAGCCCCAGCATTTT

J: TRBJ2-7
V: TRBV14
D: .
size: .
CDR3: CASSQTREQYF
DNA: TGTGCCAGCAGCCAGACGAGGGAGCAGTACTTC

J: TRBJ2-4
V: TRBV6-2/TRBV6-3
D: TRBD2
size: .
CDR3: CAIGIPERGENIQYF
DNA: TGTGCCATCGGAATTCCGGAGCGGGGAGAAAACATTCAGTACTTC

J: TRBJ1-1
V: TRBV28
D: .
size: .
CDR3: CASQSGAMNTEAFF
DNA: TGTGCCAGCCAGTCAGGGGCCATGAACACTGAAGCTTTCTTT

J: TRBJ1-1
V: TRBV4-2
D: .
size: .
CDR3: CASSQAMEGPEPKAFF
DNA: TGTGCCAGCAGCCAAGCGATGGAAGGGCCCGAACCTAAAGCTTTCTTT

J: TRBJ2-2
V: TRBV6-2/TRBV6-3
D: TRBD2
size: .
CDR3: CASIPRSGSVTGELFF
DNA: TGTGCCAGCATCCCGCGGAGCGGGAGCGTCACCGGGGAGCTGTTTTTT

J: TRBJ2-1
V: TRBV7-7
D: .
size: .
CDR3: CASSSAHEQFF
DNA: TGTGCCAGCAGCTCTGCCCATGAGCAGTTCTTC

J: TRBJ2-5
V: TRBV7-8
D: TRBD1
size: .
CDR3: CASSRQGKETQYF
DNA: TGTGCCAGCAGCCGACAGGGGAAAGAGACCCAGTACTTC

J: TRBJ2-1
V: TRBV14
D: .
size: .
CDR3: CASSPPAGYNEQFF
DNA: TGTGCCAGCAGCCCTCCCGCCGGCTACAATGAGCAGTTCTTC

J: TRBJ2-1
V: TRBV6-2/TRBV6-3
D: TRBD2
size: .
CDR3: CASNPLAGGAHGQFF
DNA: TGTGCCAGCAACCCCCTAGCGGGAGGGGCACACGGGCAGTTCTTC

J: TRBJ2-7
V: TRBV9
D: .
size: once
CDR3: CASSVATSDYEQYF
DNA: TGTGCCAGCAGCGTAGCTACCAGTGACTACGAGCAGTACTTC